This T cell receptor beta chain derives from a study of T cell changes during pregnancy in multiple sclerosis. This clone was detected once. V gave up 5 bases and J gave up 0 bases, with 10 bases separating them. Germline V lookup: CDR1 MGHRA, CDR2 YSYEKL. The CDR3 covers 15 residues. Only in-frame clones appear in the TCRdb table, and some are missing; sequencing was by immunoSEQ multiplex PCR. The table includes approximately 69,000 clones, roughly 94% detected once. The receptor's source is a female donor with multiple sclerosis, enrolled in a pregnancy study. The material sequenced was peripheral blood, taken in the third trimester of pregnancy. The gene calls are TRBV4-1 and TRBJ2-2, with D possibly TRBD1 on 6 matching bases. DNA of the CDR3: TGCGCCAGCAGCTTGGGACACCCGAACACCGGGGAGCTGTTTTTT. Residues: CASSLGHPNTGELFF.